The rows below give T cell receptor beta chains drawn from one sample of a study of T cell repertoires in cytomegalovirus infection. TCRdb independently ran MiXCR on the reads; one entry per CDR3 protein. The table shows 680,000 or so distinct CDR3 sequences, with 35% occurring only once. Material: PBMCs. These receptors came from a human donor in good health (CMV status not recorded). Some clones in this sample may be carry-over from other donors' samples. Both conserved end residues are part of each CDR3. The D gene is left open where the match is weak. Only part of the rows carry a size: once, few, many, or a class if the clone is expanded.

-	TRBV7-2	-	TRBJ1-2	CASSLDGLARAGYTF	TGTGCCAGCAGCTTAGATGGGCTGGCGCGGGCAGGCTACACCTTC
-	TRBV7-2	-	TRBJ2-7	CASSFQRLYEQYF	TGTGCCAGCAGTTTTCAACGACTGTACGAGCAGTACTTC
-	TRBV4-1	TRBD2	TRBJ2-5	CASSQETSGLGAQYF	TGCGCCAGCAGCCAAGAAACTAGCGGGCTGGGGGCCCAGTACTTC
-	TRBV5-5	-	TRBJ2-1	CASSLGVPENEQFF	TGTGCCAGCAGCTTGGGGGTACCGGAGAATGAGCAGTTCTTC
-	TRBV15	-	TRBJ1-5	CATLPDLGQPQHF	TGTGCCACCCTCCCAGATCTCGGACAGCCCCAGCATTTT
-	TRBV27	TRBD2	TRBJ2-1	CASSPRIAGGEQFF	TGTGCCAGCAGTCCCCGAATAGCGGGAGGAGAGCAGTTCTTC
-	TRBV15	-	TRBJ1-5	CATSRGRTSNQPQHF	TGTGCCACCAGCAGAGGCAGAACGAGCAATCAGCCCCAGCATTTT
few	TRBV7-2	-	TRBJ1-3	CASSPGPYSGNTIYF	TGTGCCAGCAGCCCGGGACCGTACTCTGGAAACACCATATATTTT
few	TRBV4-1	-	TRBJ1-1	CASSQARDTEAFF	TGCGCCAGCAGCCAAGCGAGGGACACTGAAGCTTTCTTT
few	TRBV27	TRBD1	TRBJ1-2	CASSLNRGTEKGGYTF	TGTGCCAGCAGTTTAAATCGTGGGACAGAAAAAGGCGGCTACACCTTC
-	TRBV4-2	-	TRBJ2-5	CASSQEMGDSQETQYF	TGTGCCAGCAGCCAAGAAATGGGTGACAGCCAAGAGACCCAGTACTTC
many	TRBV7-2	-	TRBJ1-5	CASRLGGTMVGNQPQHF	TGTGCCAGCAGGCTGGGGGGGACGATGGTCGGCAATCAGCCCCAGCATTTT
few	TRBV11-2	-	TRBJ2-7	CASSSIMGTYEQYF	TGTGCCAGCAGCTCTATTATGGGTACCTACGAGCAGTACTTC
-	TRBV2	-	TRBJ2-6	CASSTRVPGANVLTF	TGTGCCAGCAGTACCAGGGTACCTGGGGCCAACGTCCTGACTTTC
few	TRBV3-1	-	TRBJ1-1	CASSLGWRIPEAFF	TGTGCCAGCAGCCTAGGGTGGAGGATCCCTGAAGCTTTCTTT
-	TRBV27	TRBD2	TRBJ2-7	CASIRLAGVYEQYF	TGTGCCAGCATCCGACTAGCGGGAGTTTACGAGCAGTACTTC
few	TRBV6-1	-	TRBJ2-3	CASSEVRDTQYF	TGTGCCAGCAGTGAAGTCAGAGATACGCAGTATTTT
-	TRBV27	-	TRBJ2-1	CASSPYVAGEMDEQFF	TGTGCCAGCAGTCCATACGTCGCTGGGGAGATGGATGAGCAGTTCTTC
-	TRBV7-9	-	TRBJ1-1	CASSPVGGRDTEAFF	TGTGCCAGCAGCCCAGTCGGCGGGAGGGACACTGAAGCTTTCTTT